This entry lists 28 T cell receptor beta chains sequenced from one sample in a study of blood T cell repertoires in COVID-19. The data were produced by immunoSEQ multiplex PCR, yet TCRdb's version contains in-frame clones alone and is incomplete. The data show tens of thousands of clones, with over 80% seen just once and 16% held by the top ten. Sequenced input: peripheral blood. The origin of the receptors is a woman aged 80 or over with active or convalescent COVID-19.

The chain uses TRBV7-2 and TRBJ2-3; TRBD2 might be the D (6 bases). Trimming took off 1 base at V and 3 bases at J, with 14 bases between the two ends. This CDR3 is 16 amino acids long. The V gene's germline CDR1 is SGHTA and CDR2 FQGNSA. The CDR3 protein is CASSLGLGLATDTQYF. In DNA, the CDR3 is TGTGCCAGCAGCTTAGGCTTGGGACTCGCTACAGATACGCAGTATTTT.

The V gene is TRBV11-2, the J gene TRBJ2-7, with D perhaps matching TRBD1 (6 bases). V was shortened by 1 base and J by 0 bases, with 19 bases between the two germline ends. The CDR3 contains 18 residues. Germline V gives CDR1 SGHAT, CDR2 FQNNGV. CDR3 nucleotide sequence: TGTGCCAGCAGCTTAGTAGTCGGCAGGGGCGCTAGCTCCTACGAGCAGTACTTC. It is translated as CASSLVVGRGASSYEQYF.

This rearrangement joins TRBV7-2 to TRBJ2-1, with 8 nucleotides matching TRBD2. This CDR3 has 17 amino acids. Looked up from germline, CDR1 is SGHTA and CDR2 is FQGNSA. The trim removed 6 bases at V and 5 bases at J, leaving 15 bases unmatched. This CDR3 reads CASRRSVIAGHDNEQFF. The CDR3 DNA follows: TGTGCCAGCAGGCGCAGCGTCATAGCGGGACACGACAATGAGCAGTTCTTC.

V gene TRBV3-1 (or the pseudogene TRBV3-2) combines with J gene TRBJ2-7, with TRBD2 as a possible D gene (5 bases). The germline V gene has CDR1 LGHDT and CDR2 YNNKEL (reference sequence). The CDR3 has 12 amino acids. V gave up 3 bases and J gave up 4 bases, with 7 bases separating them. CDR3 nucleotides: TGTGCCAGCAGCCAGAGGAGGTACGAGCAGTACTTC. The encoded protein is CASSQRRYEQYF.

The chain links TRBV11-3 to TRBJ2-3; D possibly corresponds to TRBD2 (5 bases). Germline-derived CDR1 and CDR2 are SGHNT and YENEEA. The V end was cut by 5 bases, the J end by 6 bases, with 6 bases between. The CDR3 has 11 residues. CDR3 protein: CASSPGDTQYF. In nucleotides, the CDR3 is TGTGCCAGCAGCCCGGGGGATACGCAGTATTTT.

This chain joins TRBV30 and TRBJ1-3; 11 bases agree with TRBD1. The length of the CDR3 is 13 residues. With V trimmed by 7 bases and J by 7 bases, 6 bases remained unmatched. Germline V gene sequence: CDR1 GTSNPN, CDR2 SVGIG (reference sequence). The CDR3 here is CASGTGGGNTIYF. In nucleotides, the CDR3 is TGTGCCTCCGGGACAGGGGGTGGGAACACCATATATTTT.

This CDR3 is CASSPPGSQGTEAFF. CDR3 DNA sequence: TGTGCCAGCAGCCCTCCTGGTTCCCAGGGGACTGAAGCTTTCTTT. V and J are TRBV7-9 and TRBJ1-1; TRBD1 might be the D (6 bases). Germline loops: CDR1 SEHNR, CDR2 FQNEAQ (reference sequence). This CDR3 comprises 15 residues. Trimming pared 5 bases from V and 5 bases from J, leaving 18 bases between.

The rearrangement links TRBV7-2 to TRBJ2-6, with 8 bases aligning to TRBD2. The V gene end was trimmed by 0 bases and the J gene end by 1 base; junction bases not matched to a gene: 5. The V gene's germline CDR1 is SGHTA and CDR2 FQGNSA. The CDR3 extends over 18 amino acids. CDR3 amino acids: CASSLAGTSYSGANVLTF. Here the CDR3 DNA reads TGTGCCAGCAGCTTAGCCGGGACTAGTTATTCTGGGGCCAACGTCCTGACTTTC.

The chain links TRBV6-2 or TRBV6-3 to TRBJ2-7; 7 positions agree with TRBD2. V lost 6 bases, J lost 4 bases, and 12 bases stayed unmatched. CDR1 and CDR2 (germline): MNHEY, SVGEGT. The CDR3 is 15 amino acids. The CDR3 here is CASSQPGTTIYEQYF. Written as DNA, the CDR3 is TGTGCCAGCAGCCAACCCGGGACTACAATATACGAGCAGTACTTC.

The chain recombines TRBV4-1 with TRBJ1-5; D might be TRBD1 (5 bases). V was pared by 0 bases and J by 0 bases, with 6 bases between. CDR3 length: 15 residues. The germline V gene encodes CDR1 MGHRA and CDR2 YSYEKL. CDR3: CASSQEGLSNQPQHF. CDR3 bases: TGCGCCAGCAGCCAAGAGGGACTTAGCAATCAGCCCCAGCATTTT.

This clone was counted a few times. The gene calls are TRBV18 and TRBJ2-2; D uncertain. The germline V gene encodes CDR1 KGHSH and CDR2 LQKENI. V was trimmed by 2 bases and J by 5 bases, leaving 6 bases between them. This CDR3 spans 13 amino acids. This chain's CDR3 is CASSPSITGELFF. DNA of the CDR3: TGTGCCAGCTCACCATCCATTACCGGGGAGCTGTTTTTT.

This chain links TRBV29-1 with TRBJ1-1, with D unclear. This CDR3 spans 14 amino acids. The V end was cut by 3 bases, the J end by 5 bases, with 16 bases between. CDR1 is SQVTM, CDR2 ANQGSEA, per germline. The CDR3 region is CSVERVLSGTEAFF. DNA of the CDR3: TGCAGCGTTGAGAGGGTCCTGAGCGGGACTGAAGCTTTCTTT.

The CDR3 region has the DNA TGTGCCAGCAGTTACTTCCCGACAGTGAACACTGAAGCTTTCTTT. Its translation is CASSYFPTVNTEAFF. This rearrangement joins TRBV6-5 to TRBJ1-1, with D perhaps matching TRBD1 (5 bases). In germline, CDR1 is MNHEY, CDR2 SVGAGI. Trimming shortened V by 1 base and J by 0 bases, and 9 bases separated the two germline ends. This CDR3 has 15 residues.

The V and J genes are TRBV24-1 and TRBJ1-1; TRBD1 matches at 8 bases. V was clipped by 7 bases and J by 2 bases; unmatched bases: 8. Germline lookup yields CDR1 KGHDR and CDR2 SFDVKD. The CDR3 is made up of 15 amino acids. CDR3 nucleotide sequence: TGTGCCACCAGAGAGACAGGGGCCTACAACACTGAAGCTTTCTTT. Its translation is CATRETGAYNTEAFF.

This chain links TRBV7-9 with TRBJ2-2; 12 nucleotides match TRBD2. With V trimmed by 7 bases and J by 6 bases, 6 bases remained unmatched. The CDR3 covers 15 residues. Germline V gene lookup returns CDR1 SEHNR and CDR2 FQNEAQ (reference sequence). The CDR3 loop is CASTVASGRAGELFF. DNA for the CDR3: TGTGCCAGCACCGTGGCTAGCGGGAGGGCCGGGGAGCTGTTTTTT.

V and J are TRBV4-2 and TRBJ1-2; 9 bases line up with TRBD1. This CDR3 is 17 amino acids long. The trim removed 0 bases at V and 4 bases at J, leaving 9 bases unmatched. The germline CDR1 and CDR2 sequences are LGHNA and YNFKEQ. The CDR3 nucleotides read TGTGCCAGCAGCCAAGATTTACCGGGACAGGGAACCTATGGCTACACCTTC. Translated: CASSQDLPGQGTYGYTF.

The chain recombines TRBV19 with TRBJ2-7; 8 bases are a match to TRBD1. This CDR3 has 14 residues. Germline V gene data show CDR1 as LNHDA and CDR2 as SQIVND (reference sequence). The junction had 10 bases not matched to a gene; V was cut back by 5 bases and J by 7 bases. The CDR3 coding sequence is TGTGCCAGTAGTCCGGTCGGACAGGGTGGTGAGCAGTACTTC. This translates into CASSPVGQGGEQYF. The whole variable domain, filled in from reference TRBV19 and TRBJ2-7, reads DGGITQSPKYLFRKEGQNVTLSCEQNLNHDAMYWYRQDPGQGLRLIYYSQIVNDFQKGDIAEGYSVSREKKESFPLTVTSAQKNPTAFYLCASSPVGQGGEQYFGPGTRLTVT.

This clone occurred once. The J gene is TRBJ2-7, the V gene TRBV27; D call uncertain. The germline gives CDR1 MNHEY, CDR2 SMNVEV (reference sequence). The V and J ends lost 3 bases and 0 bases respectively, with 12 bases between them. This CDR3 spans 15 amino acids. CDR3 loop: CASSFLSVSSYEQYF. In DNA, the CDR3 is TGTGCCAGCAGTTTCTTGAGCGTAAGCTCCTACGAGCAGTACTTC.

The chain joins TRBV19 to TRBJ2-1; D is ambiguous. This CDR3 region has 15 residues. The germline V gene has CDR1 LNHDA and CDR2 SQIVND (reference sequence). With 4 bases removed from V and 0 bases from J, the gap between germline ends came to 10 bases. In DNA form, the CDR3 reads TGTGCCAGTAGTAACTACATAAGCTCCTACAATGAGCAGTTCTTC. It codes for CASSNYISSYNEQFF.

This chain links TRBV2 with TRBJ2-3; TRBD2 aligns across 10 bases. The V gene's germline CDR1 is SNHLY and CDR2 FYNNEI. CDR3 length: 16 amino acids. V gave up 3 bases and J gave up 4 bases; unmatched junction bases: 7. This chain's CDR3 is CASSDIRSGGADTQYF. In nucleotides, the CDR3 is TGTGCCAGCAGTGATATCCGAAGCGGGGGGGCAGATACGCAGTATTTT.

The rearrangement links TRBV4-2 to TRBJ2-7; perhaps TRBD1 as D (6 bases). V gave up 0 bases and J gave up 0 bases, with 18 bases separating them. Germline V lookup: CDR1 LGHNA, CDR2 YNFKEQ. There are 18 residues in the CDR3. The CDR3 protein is CASSQDGSWGRTSYEQYF. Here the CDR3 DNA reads TGTGCCAGCAGCCAAGATGGAAGTTGGGGGCGGACCTCCTACGAGCAGTACTTC.

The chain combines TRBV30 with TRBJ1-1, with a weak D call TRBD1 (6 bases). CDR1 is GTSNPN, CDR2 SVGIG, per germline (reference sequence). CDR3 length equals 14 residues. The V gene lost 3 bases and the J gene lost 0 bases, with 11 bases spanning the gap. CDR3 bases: TGTGCCTGGAGAGTACGGACAGTGAACACTGAAGCTTTCTTT. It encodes CAWRVRTVNTEAFF.

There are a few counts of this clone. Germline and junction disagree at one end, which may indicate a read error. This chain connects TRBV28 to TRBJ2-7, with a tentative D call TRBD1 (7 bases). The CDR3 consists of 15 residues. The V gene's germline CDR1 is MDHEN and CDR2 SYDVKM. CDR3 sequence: CASRYRGLNSHEQYF. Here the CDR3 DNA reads TGTGCCAGCAGGTACAGGGGACTCAACTCCCACGAGCAGTACTTC.

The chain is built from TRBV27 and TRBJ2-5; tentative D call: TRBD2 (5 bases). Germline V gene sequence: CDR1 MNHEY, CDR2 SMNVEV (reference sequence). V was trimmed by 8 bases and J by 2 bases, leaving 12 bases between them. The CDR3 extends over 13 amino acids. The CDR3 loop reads CASPQRGQETQYF. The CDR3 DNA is TGTGCCAGCCCGCAACGGGGACAAGAGACCCAGTACTTC.

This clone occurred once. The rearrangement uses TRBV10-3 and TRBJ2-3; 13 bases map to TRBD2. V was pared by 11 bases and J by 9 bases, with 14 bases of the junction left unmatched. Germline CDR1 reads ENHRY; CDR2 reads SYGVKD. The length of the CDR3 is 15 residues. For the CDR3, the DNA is TGTGCCTTATCCGAACTAGCGGGGGGGCCAAGGACGCAGTATTTT. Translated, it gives CALSELAGGPRTQYF.

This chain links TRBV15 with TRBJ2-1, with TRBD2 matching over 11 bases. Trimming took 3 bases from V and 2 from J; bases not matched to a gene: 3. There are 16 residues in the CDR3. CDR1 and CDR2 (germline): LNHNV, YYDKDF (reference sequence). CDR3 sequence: CATSSGTSGPYNEQFF. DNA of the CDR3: TGTGCCACCAGCAGTGGGACTAGCGGACCCTACAATGAGCAGTTCTTC.

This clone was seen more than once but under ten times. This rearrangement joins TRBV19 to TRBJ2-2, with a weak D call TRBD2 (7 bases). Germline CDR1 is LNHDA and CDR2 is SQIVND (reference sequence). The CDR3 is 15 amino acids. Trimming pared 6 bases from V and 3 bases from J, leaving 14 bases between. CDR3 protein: CASRIGGGDTGELFF. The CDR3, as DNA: TGTGCCAGTAGGATCGGCGGGGGCGACACCGGGGAGCTGTTTTTT.

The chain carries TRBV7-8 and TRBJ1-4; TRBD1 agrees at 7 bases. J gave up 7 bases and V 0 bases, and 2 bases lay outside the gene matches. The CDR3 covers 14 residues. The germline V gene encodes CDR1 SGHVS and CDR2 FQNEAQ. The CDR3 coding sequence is TGTGCCAGCAGCTTAGCGACAGGGCCTGAAAAACTGTTTTTT. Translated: CASSLATGPEKLFF.